This T cell receptor beta chain was observed in a study of T cells in Graves' hyperthyroidism and ophthalmopathy. Findings and limits, study-wide: A median around 6 months before onset, the model predicted ophthalmopathy.

Template material for amplifying TCR beta CDR3 regions consisted of RNA transcripts. The study used the HTBI primer set for a first-round RT-PCR of the TCR CDR3. From the multiplex PCR reads, TCRdb called clonotypes with MiXCR, one entry per CDR3 protein. The repertoire consists of just over 550,000 distinct CDR3 sequences, with more than 45% occurring once and the leading ten covering 8.2%. About this clonotype itself: Its antigen is unknown. The germline gene is not matched at one end of the junction; a read error may be the cause.

Input material: peripheral blood or thyroid tissue (not recorded which). The TCR comes from a woman aged 18-29 years with Graves' hyperthyroidism.

This chain's CDR3 is CAISEARTGANVLTF. In nucleotides, the CDR3 is TGTGCCATCAGTGAAGCAAGGACAGGGGCCAACGTCCTGACTTTC. The rearrangement joins TRBV6-1 to TRBJ2-6; D perhaps matches TRBD1 (5 bases). The CDR3 is 15 residues long. Germline V gene sequence: CDR1 MNHNS, CDR2 SASEGT.